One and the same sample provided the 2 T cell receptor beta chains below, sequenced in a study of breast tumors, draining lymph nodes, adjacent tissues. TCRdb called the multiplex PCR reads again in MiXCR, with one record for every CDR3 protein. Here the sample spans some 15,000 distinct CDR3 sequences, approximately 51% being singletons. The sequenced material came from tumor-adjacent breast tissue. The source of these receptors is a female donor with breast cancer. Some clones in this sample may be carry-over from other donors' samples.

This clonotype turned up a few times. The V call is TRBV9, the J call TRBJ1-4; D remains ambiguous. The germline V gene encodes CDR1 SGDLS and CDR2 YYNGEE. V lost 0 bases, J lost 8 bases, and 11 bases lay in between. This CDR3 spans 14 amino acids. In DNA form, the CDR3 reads TGTGCCAGCAGCGTAGAAGGACGGATGGAAAAACTGTTTTTT. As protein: CASSVEGRMEKLFF.

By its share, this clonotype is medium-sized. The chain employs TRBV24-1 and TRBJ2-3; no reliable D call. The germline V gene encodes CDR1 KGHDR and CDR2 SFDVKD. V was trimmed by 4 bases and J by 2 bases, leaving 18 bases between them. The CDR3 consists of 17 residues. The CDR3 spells CATSESRLTAVTDTQYF. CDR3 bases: TGTGCCACCAGTGAGTCCAGGTTAACAGCAGTCACAGATACGCAGTATTTT.